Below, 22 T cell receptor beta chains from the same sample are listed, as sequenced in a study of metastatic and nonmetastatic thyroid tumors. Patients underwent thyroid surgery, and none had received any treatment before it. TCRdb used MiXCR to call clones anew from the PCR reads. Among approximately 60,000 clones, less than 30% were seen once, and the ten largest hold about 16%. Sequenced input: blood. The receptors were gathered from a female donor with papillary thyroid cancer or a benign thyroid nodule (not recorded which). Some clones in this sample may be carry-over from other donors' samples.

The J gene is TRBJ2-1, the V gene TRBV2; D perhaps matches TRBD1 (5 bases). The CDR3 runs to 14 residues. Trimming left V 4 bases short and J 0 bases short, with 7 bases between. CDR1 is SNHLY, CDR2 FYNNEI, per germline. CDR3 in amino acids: CASSGQNSYNEQFF. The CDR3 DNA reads TGTGCCAGCAGTGGACAGAACTCCTACAATGAGCAGTTCTTC.

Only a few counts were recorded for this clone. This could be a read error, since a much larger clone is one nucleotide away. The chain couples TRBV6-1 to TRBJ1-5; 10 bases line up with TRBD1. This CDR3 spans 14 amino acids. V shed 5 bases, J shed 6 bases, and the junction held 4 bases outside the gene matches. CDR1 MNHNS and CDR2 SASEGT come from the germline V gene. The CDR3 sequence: CASSPDRGGQPQHF. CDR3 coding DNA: TGTGCCAGCAGTCCGGACAGGGGGGGTCAGCCCCAGCATTTT.

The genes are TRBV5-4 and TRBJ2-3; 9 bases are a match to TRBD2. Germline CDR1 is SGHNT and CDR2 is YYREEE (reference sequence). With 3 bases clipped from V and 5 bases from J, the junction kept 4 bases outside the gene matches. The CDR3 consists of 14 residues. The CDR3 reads CASSYSGSQDTQYF. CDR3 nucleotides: TGTGCCAGCAGCTATAGCGGGAGTCAAGATACGCAGTATTTT.

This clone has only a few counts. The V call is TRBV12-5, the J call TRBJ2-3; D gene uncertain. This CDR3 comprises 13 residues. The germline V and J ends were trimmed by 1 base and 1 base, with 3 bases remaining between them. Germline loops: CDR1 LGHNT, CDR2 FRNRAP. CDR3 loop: CASGLGGTDTQYF. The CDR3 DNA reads TGTGCTAGTGGTTTGGGGGGCACAGATACGCAGTATTTT.

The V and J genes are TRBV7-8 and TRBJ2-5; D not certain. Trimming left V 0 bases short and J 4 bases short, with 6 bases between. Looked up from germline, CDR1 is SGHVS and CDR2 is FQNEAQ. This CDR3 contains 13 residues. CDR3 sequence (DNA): TGTGCCAGCAGCTTAGCGAGGTTAGAGACCCAGTACTTC. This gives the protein CASSLARLETQYF.

The CDR3 sequence: CASSSDRGGYEQYF. For the CDR3, the DNA is TGTGCCAGCAGCTCGGACAGGGGTGGCTACGAGCAGTACTTC. The chain couples TRBV7-9 to TRBJ2-7, with 9 bases that match TRBD1. CDR1 is SEHNR, CDR2 FQNEAQ, per germline (reference sequence). The CDR3 loop spans 14 amino acids. Trimming removed 4 bases from V and 3 bases from J; junction bases left unmatched: 4.

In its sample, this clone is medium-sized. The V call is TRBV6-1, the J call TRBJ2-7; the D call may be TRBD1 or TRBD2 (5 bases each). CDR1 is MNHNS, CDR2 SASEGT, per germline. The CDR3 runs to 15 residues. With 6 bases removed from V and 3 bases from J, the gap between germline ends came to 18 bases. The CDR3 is CASRRQGTDHYEQYF. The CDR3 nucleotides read TGTGCCAGCAGACGACAAGGGACCGACCACTACGAGCAGTACTTC.

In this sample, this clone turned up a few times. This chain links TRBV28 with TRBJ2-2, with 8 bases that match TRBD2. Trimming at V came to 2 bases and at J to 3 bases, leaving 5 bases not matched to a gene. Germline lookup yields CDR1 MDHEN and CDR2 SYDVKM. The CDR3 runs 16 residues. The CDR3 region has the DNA TGTGCCAGCAGTTTACCACTAGCGGCCTACACCGGGGAGCTGTTTTTT. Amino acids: CASSLPLAAYTGELFF.

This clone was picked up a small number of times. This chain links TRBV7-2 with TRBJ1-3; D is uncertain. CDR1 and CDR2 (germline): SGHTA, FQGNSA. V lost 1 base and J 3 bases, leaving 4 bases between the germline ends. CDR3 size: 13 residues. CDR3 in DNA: TGTGCCAGCAGCTTAGAGTATGGAAACACCATATATTTT. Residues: CASSLEYGNTIYF.

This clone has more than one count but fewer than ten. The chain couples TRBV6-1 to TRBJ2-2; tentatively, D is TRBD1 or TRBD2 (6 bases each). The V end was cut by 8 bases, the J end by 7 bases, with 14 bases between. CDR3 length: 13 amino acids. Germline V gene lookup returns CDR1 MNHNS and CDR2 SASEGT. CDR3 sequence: CASSKGGIGELFF. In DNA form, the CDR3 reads TGTGCCAGCTCAAAAGGGGGGATCGGGGAGCTGTTTTTT.

The CDR3 DNA is TGTGCCAGCAGTGAATGGGGCGGGTCCACCCAGCATTTT. This translates into CASSEWGGSTQHF. The chain links TRBV25-1 to TRBJ1-5; tentative D call: TRBD1 (5 bases). The germline gives CDR1 MGHDK, CDR2 SYGVNS. Trimming cost V 1 base and J 11 bases, with 12 bases left between them. The CDR3 is made up of 13 amino acids.

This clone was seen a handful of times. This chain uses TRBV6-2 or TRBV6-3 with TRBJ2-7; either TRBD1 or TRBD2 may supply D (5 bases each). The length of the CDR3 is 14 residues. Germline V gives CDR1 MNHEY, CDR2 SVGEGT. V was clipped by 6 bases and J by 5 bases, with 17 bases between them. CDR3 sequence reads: CASSHRDPRDEQYF. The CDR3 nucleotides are TGTGCCAGCAGCCACCGGGACCCCAGGGACGAGCAGTACTTC.

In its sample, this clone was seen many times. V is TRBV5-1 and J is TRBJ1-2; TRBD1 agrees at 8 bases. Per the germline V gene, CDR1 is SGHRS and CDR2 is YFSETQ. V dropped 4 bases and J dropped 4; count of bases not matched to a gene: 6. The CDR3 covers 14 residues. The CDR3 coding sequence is TGCGCCAGCAGCCGAAACGGACAGGGCTATGGCTACACCTTC. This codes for CASSRNGQGYGYTF.

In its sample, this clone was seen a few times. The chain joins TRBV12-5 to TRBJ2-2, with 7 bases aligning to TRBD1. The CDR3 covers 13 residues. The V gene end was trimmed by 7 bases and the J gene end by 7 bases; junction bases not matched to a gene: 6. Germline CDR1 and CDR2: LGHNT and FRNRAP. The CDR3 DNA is TGTGCTAGTGAAACGACAGGGATCGGGGAGCTGTTTTTT. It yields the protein CASETTGIGELFF.

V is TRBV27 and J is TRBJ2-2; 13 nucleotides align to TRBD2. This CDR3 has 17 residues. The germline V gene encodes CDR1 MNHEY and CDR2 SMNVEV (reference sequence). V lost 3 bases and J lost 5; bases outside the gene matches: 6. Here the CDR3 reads CASSFLRTSGGTGELFF. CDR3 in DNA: TGTGCCAGCAGTTTTTTGAGGACTAGCGGGGGTACCGGGGAGCTGTTTTTT.

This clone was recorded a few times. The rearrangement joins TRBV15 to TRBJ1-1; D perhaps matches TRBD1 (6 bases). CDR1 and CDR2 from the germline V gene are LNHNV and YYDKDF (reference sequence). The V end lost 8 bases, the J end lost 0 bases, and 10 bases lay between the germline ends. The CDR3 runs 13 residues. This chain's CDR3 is CATGQILNTEAFF. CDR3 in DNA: TGTGCCACCGGACAGATTTTGAACACTGAAGCTTTCTTT.

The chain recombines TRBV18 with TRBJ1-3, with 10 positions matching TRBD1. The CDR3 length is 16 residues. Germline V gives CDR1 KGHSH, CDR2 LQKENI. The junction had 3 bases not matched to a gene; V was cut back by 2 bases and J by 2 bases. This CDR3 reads CASSPRQGAPGNTIYF. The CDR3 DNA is TGTGCCAGCTCACCAAGACAGGGGGCGCCTGGAAACACCATATATTTT.

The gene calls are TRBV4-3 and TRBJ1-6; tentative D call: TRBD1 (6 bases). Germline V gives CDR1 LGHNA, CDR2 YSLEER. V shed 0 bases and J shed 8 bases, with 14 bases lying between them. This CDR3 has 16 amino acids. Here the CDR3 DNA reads TGCGCCAGCAGCCAAGATGAGTCGGGGGGCTATTCACCCCTCCACTTT. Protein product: CASSQDESGGYSPLHF.

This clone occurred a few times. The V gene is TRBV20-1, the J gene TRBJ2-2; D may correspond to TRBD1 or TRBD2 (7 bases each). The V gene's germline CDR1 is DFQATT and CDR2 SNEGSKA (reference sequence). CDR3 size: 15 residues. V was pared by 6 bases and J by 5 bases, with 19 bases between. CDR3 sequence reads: CSAPLQGGRTGELFF. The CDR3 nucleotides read TGCAGTGCCCCACTTCAGGGGGGGAGGACCGGGGAGCTGTTTTTT.

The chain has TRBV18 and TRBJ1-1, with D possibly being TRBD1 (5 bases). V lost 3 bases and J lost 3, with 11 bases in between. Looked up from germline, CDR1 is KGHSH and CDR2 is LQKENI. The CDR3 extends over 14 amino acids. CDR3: CASSPSSGYTEAFF. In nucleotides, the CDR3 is TGTGCCAGCTCACCGAGTTCAGGGTACACTGAAGCTTTCTTT.

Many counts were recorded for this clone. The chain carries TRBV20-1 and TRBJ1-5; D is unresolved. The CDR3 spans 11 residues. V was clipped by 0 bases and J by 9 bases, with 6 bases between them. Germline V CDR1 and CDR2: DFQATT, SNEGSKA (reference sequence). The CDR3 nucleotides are TGCAGTGCTAGAGATGGAGTGCCCCAGCATTTT. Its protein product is CSARDGVPQHF.

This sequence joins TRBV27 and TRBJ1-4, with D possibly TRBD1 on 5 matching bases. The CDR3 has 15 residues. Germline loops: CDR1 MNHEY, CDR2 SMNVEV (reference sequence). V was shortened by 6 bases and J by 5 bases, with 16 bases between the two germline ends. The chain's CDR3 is CASRPQRGANEKLFF. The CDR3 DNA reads TGTGCCAGCAGACCGCAGCGAGGGGCAAATGAAAAACTGTTTTTT.